The TCR beta chain described here comes from a study of T cells in Graves' hyperthyroidism and ophthalmopathy (dated by TCRdb to 2018 to 2020). Regarding the study in general: Peripheral blood was collected at initial diagnosis, before any treatment. A discovery cohort of about 96 patients, about 40 with Graves' ophthalmopathy and 55 to 60 with stable Graves' hyperthyroidism, was used to find distinguishing TCR V-J signatures. An independent validation cohort of under 20 hyperthyroidism patients and more than 15 patients who later progressed to ophthalmopathy tested prospective prediction of ophthalmopathy. The roughly 91 discovery patients were randomly divided into training and test sets at a 7:3 ratio. In addition, the study compared T-cell repertoires in thyroid tissue and in blood from about 6 Graves' hyperthyroidism patients. After sampling, hyperthyroidism patients received methimazole starting at 30 mg daily, and ophthalmopathy patients received high-dose intravenous methylprednisolone. According to the paper, TCR Vbeta CDR3 sequencing was carried out on approximately 140 peripheral blood samples, which came from fewer than 50 ophthalmopathy, approximately 78 hyperthyroidism and roughly 17 progressor patients. General conclusions and limits of the study: During validation, the model predicted progression to ophthalmopathy a median of approximately 7 months ahead of onset, with around 65% sensitivity and under 85% specificity. A model built on a 13 V-J signature distinguished ophthalmopathy from stable hyperthyroidism, reaching roughly 88% sensitivity and approximately 83% specificity in cross-validation and 80%/75% in testing. Most expanded thyroid clonotypes (frequency above 0.001) were also found in blood, which suggests that blood repertoires may mirror thyroid immune responses. Sample size was not statistically predetermined, and investigators were not blinded to group allocation.

Stable Graves' hyperthyroidism was defined as no progression to ophthalmopathy during 18 months of follow-up. Hyperthyroidism patients were newly diagnosed, with disease duration under 2 months, and aged 18 to 65 years. Any patient with an uncontrolled infection, another autoimmune disease, pregnancy or lactation was excluded. Clinical symptoms, serum thyroxine and TRAb, thyroid ultrasound, and orbital computed tomography formed the basis for the diagnoses. PBMCs were separated from 10 ml of fresh peripheral blood using Ficoll-Paque density gradient centrifugation. Trizol reagent was used to extract total RNA, and RNA quality was then checked on an Agilent 2100 Bioanalyzer. Many counts were recorded for this clonotype. Its specific antigen is unknown. No qualities accompany the bases; no much larger clone lies one base away. According to the germline V gene (reference sequence), CDR1 reads MNHEY and CDR2 reads SMNVEV. V and J are trimmed by 2 bases and 7 bases, and the gene matches miss 11 bases of the junction. Measured from the cysteine to the phenylalanine, the CDR3 is 15 residues long. Only the CDR3 DNA is retained, 45 bases long and in frame from the first base.

The TCR beta CDR3 regions were amplified from RNA transcripts. For the first round of RT-PCR on the TCR CDR3, the HTBI primer set was used together with the Qiagen OneStep RT-PCR kit. Libraries were constructed in a second round of multiplex PCR, after which size selection and purification were carried out. The libraries were sequenced on an Illumina HiSeq2000 using paired-end 100 bp reads. The source study handled its data this way. Raw data were processed with SOAPnuke, discarding reads with adapters, uncalled bases, mean Phred below 15, or no exact constant-primer or identifier match. COPE v1.2.5 was used to merge the high-quality paired reads, and each unique nucleotide sequence was defined as a clonotype. MiTCR v1.1 was used to align the clonotypes against IMGT TRBV, TRBD and TRBJ reference segments. The analysis included only V-J combinations with a frequency above 0.0001, which together covered around 99% of the repertoires. A TCS score was defined as the ratio between F50 (clonal expansion) and ExV (chaos), using BLOSUM62-based TCRdist between CDR3 peptides within each V-J. Welch's t-statistics and random forest reduced 500 to 650 V-J features to about 12, which were used in a naive Bayes classifier (R e1071). TCRdb reprocessed the public reads (quality trimming at Q25 with fastp, clone calling with MiXCR) and kept in-frame beta chains. Identical CDR3 protein sequences are pooled into one entry, listed with their most common genes and DNA. The V and J calls here are based on TCRdb, not the publication. This sample comprises about 690,000 distinct CDR3 sequences, 17% of them detected only once. Of the sample, roughly 16% falls within the top ten clones.

This chain joins TRBV27 to TRBJ2-7; TRBD2 matches 7 bases in the middle. This TCR was recovered from a man aged 45-65 years with Graves' hyperthyroidism. The sample consisted of blood. The DNA sequence is TGTGCCAGCAGTTTAGTCAGTGCGGGAGCTGGTGAGCAGTACTTC. Its product reads: CASSLVSAGAGEQYF.